Listed below are T cell receptor beta chains from one sample, sequenced in a study of tumor-infiltrating lymphocytes in localized non-small cell lung cancer. Profiled with immunoSEQ multiplex PCR; TCRdb holds only in-frame clones, not every one. The profile shows over 9,000 clones, 84% of them singletons. The sequencing input was lung tumor tissue. The receptors here all came from a human donor with non-small cell lung cancer. Both conserved end residues are part of each CDR3. The D gene is left open where the match is weak. Expanded clones get a size class; other rows say once, few or many, or leave the size out.

d_call	clone_size	j_call	cdr3_length	v_call	cdr3_nt	cdr3_aa
.	.	TRBJ2-3	11	TRBV20-1	TGCAGTGCTAGCCCCACGGAGAGGCAGTATTTT	CSASPTERQYF
TRBD2	.	TRBJ2-2	16	TRBV2	TGTGCCAGCAGGGCTTTAGCGGGAGGGAACACCGGGGAGCTGTTTTTT	CASRALAGGNTGELFF
.	few	TRBJ2-1	13	TRBV7-3	TGTGCCAGCAGCTCCGGGGGGCTCAATGAGCAGTTCTTC	CASSSGGLNEQFF
.	.	TRBJ1-1	14	TRBV19	TGTGCCAGCCGCCGCCCGGGCGAAGGCACTGAAGCTTTCTTT	CASRRPGEGTEAFF
TRBD1	.	TRBJ1-1	14	TRBV19	TGTGCCAGTAGTATCCAGGGGGCCAACACTGAAGCTTTCTTT	CASSIQGANTEAFF
.	.	TRBJ2-7	15	TRBV5-5	TGTGCCAGCAGCTTGCGGGCAGGGGCTACCTACGAGCAGTACTTC	CASSLRAGATYEQYF
TRBD1	.	TRBJ1-1	18	TRBV14	TGTGCCAGCAGCCAAGCGGGACCGGGACAGCACATGAACACTGAAGCTTTCTTT	CASSQAGPGQHMNTEAFF
.	.	TRBJ1-2	12	TRBV28	TGTGCCAGCAGTTTACAACAGTTTGGCTACACCTTC	CASSLQQFGYTF
.	few	TRBJ1-2	14	TRBV6-5	TGTGCCAGCAGCCCCAGGCACACTAACTATGGCTACACCTTC	CASSPRHTNYGYTF
.	few	TRBJ1-4	14	TRBV6-1	TGTGCCAGCGGCCGGGGTGCTGCTAATGAAAAACTGTTTTTT	CASGRGAANEKLFF
.	few	TRBJ2-5	14	TRBV11-1	TGTGCCAGCAGCCCTACTACCTCGGGGGAGACCCAGTACTTC	CASSPTTSGETQYF
TRBD2	.	TRBJ2-7	15	TRBV11-2	TGTGCCAGCAGCTTAGTAGCGGGGGCCGCCTACGAGCAGTACTTC	CASSLVAGAAYEQYF
TRBD2	.	TRBJ2-1	15	TRBV6-6	TGTGCCAGCAGTTACCGACTAGCGGGAATAATTGAGCAGTTCTTC	CASSYRLAGIIEQFF
TRBD1	.	TRBJ1-2	13	TRBV27	TGTGCCAGCAGGCGGGGACAGGGAAATGGCTACACCTTC	CASRRGQGNGYTF
.	.	TRBJ1-4	14	TRBV19	TGTGCCAGTAGTGAAGGAAACCACAGGGAAAAACTGTTTTTT	CASSEGNHREKLFF
.	.	TRBJ2-1	15	TRBV19	TGTGCCAGTAGGGTAGGGGACTTGCCCTACAATGAGCAGTTCTTC	CASRVGDLPYNEQFF
TRBD1	.	TRBJ2-7	16	TRBV7-2	TGTGCCAGCAGCTTAGGATCCGGGACAGCTTCCTACGAGCAGTACTTC	CASSLGSGTASYEQYF
TRBD2	.	TRBJ2-2	17	TRBV7-9	TGTGCCAGCAGCCCACCCCTGAGGACTAGCGTCCCCGGGGAGCTGTTTTTT	CASSPPLRTSVPGELFF
TRBD1	.	TRBJ1-4	14	TRBV2	TGTGCCAGCAGTTCCGGGACAGATAATGAAAAACTGTTTTTT	CASSSGTDNEKLFF
TRBD1	.	TRBJ1-2	15	TRBV30	TGTGCCTGGACGCCAGGGGGCGCGGGTAACTATGGCTACACCTTC	CAWTPGGAGNYGYTF
.	medium-sized	TRBJ1-2	15	TRBV11-2	TGTGCCAGCAGCTTAGACCCGGCCCAGGTGAATGGCTACACCTTC	CASSLDPAQVNGYTF
.	once	TRBJ2-5	16	TRBV19	TGTGCCAGTAGTATAGGGGTCCGGGGCACTCAAGAGACCCAGTACTTC	CASSIGVRGTQETQYF
TRBD2	few	TRBJ2-7	14	TRBV29-1	TGCAGCGTTGAATTAGGACTAGAAGGCTACGAGCAGTACTTC	CSVELGLEGYEQYF
TRBD2	.	TRBJ2-1	16	TRBV11-3	TGTGCCAGCAGCCGAGAGACTAGCGGGAGAAGGGGAGAGCAGTTCTTC	CASSRETSGRRGEQFF
.	.	TRBJ2-7	12	TRBV28	TGTGCCAGCAGTCTTGAGTTTCACGAGCAGTACTTC	CASSLEFHEQYF
TRBD1	.	TRBJ1-1	15	TRBV6-6	TGTGCCAGCAGTTACCTTCGGACAGGGGCCACTGAAGCTTTCTTT	CASSYLRTGATEAFF
.	.	TRBJ1-1	13	TRBV7-2	TGTGCCAGCACCACCGTCATGAACACTGAAGCTTTCTTT	CASTTVMNTEAFF
TRBD1	.	TRBJ2-5	16	TRBV5-1	TGCGCCAGCAGCTTACAGCCAGGGACAGTTAAAGAGACCCAGTACTTC	CASSLQPGTVKETQYF
.	.	TRBJ2-7	13	TRBV28	TGTGCCAGCTATGGGGTACTTGGGCACGAGCAGTACTTC	CASYGVLGHEQYF
TRBD2	.	TRBJ2-5	14	TRBV5-6	TGTGCCAGCAGCTTTTTTGCGGGGGAAGAGACCCAGTACTTC	CASSFFAGEETQYF
.	.	TRBJ1-2	12	TRBV6-6	TGTGCCAGCAGCACAGCGCCGCGTGGCTACACCTTC	CASSTAPRGYTF
.	large	TRBJ2-7	12	TRBV5-1	TGCGCCAGCAGCATAGACTCCTACGAGCAGTACTTC	CASSIDSYEQYF
.	.	TRBJ2-2	15	TRBV2	TGTGCCAGCAGCGAACCAGGGTCGCGGACCGGGGAGCTGTTTTTT	CASSEPGSRTGELFF
TRBD2	once	TRBJ2-1	16	TRBV10-3	TGTGCCATCGGGGGACTAGCGGGAGGAAAAGGCAATGAGCAGTTCTTC	CAIGGLAGGKGNEQFF
.	once	TRBJ2-3	13	TRBV30	TGTGCCTGGAATCAGGGGCAGAAAGATACGCAGTATTTT	CAWNQGQKDTQYF
.	few	TRBJ1-6	16	TRBV7-2	TGTGCCAGCAGACTATTAGGGGGAGGGAGTAATTCACCCCTCCACTTT	CASRLLGGGSNSPLHF
.	.	TRBJ2-1	13	TRBV29-1	TGCAGCGTTGAAGGCATCCGGGGGACGAGCTCGTTCTTC	CSVEGIRGTSSFF
TRBD2	.	TRBJ2-1	16	TRBV6-5	TGTGCCAGCAGTTACTCGTGGACTAGTAAGAACAATGAGCAGTTCTTC	CASSYSWTSKNNEQFF